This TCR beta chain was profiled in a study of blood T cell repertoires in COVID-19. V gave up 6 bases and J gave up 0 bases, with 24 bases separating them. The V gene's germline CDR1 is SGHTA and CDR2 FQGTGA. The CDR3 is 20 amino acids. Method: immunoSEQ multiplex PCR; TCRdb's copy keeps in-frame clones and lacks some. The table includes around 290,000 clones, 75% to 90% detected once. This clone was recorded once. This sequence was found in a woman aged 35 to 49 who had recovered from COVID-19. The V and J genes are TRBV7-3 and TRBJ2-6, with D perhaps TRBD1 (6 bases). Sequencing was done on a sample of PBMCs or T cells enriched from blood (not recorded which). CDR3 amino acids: CASSLLGSGTPISGANVLTF. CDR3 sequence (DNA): TGTGCCAGCAGTCTATTAGGGTCCGGGACACCGATCTCTGGGGCCAACGTCCTGACTTTC. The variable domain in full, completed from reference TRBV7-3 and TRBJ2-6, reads GAGVSQTPSNKVTEKGKYVELRCDPISGHTALYWYRQSLGQGPEFLIYFQGTGAADDSGLPNDRFFAVRPEGSVSTLKIQRTERGDSAVYLCASSLLGSGTPISGANVLTFGAGSRLTVL.